This TCR beta chain was recovered during a study of blood T cell repertoires in COVID-19. For the study at large: Donors in the United States, Italy and Spain gave samples during acute or convalescent COVID-19. Sources were T cells, B-cell-depleted T cells, or PBMCs; the material itself was cDNA or gDNA.

V was clipped by 6 bases and J by 0 bases; unmatched bases: 8. The V gene's germline CDR1 is SGHTA and CDR2 FQGNSA. The CDR3 covers 17 residues. Some clones are missing from TCRdb's copy, which holds only in-frame ones; the method was immunoSEQ multiplex PCR. The table shows 130,000 or so clones, with around 89% occurring only once. The chain recombines TRBV7-2 with TRBJ1-6, with 7 bases matching TRBD1. The source is a man aged 60 to 75 with COVID-19, enrolled during active disease. Sequenced input: peripheral blood. The DNA for the CDR3 is TGTGCCAGCAGAAATCAGGGGGATGCCTCCTATAATTCACCCCTCCACTTT. Translated: CASRNQGDASYNSPLHF.